This T cell receptor (beta chain) was identified during a study of response to subunit inactivated influenza vaccine. This CDR3 has 19 residues. The V end was cut by 4 bases, the J end by 5 bases, with 26 bases between. Germline CDR1 MNHEY, CDR2 SMNVEV (reference sequence). A word on this clonotype: Its antigen is unidentified.

The study, taken as a whole, reports: Researchers suggested that each seasonal influenza vaccination recruits few new T cells.

TCRdb re-called the RT-PCR reads through MiXCR, storing one row per CDR3 protein. The sample lists about half a million distinct CDR3 sequences; around 9.9% were seen once. This sequence originates from a man between 45 and 60 years old who received an inactivated influenza vaccine. The rearrangement joins TRBV27 to TRBJ2-2; D gene ambiguous. This material consisted of PBMCs from blood, taken roughly 6 weeks after vaccination. CDR3 protein: CASSSHLGGFGTRTGELFF. The CDR3 coding sequence is TGTGCCAGCAGTTCCCACCTGGGTGGGTTCGGTACGCGGACCGGGGAGCTGTTTTTT.